The 6 T cell receptor beta chains reported below all come from one sample, sequenced in a study of identical twins. TCRdb itself ran the 5' RACE reads through MiXCR, one entry per CDR3 protein. The table shows about 190,000 distinct CDR3 sequences, with roughly 15% occurring only once. These data also formed part of another study, on T cells expressing NK-cell markers.

Sequenced: CD8+ T cells sorted from blood. The origin of the receptors is a woman aged 18 to 35 in good health.

The V and J genes are TRBV9 and TRBJ2-3, with D maybe TRBD1 (6 bases). The length of the CDR3 is 15 residues. Germline CDR1 SGDLS, CDR2 YYNGEE. Trimming cost V 0 bases and J 6 bases, with 14 bases left between them. CDR3: CASSVVGARGDTQYF. CDR3 bases: TGTGCCAGCAGCGTAGTGGGGGCCCGGGGCGATACGCAGTATTTT.

A few counts support this clonotype. V gene TRBV5-1 combines with J gene TRBJ1-1; the match to TRBD1 covers 9 bases. The J segment lost 11 bases and the V segment lost 4 bases, leaving 12 bases of the junction unmatched. Germline CDR1 SGHRS, CDR2 YFSETQ. The CDR3 runs to 14 residues. CDR3 protein: CASSPEPTGGYAFF. CDR3 DNA: TGCGCCAGCAGCCCCGAACCAACAGGGGGCTACGCTTTCTTT.

This clonotype has more than one count but fewer than ten. This chain links TRBV7-9 with TRBJ1-4; D remains unclear. Germline CDR1 is SEHNR and CDR2 is FQNEAQ (reference sequence). Trimming took off 3 bases at V and 6 bases at J, with 11 bases between the two ends. This CDR3 region has 14 residues. The CDR3 coding sequence is TGTGCCAGCAGCTTTTGGGGTGAAGATGAAAAACTGTTTTTT. Encoded protein: CASSFWGEDEKLFF.

The chain carries TRBV4-3 and TRBJ2-2; tentative D call: TRBD1 (5 bases). CDR1 and CDR2 from the germline V gene are LGHNA and YSLEER. V lost 0 bases and J 5 bases, leaving 16 bases between the germline ends. CDR3 length equals 17 residues. The CDR3 DNA reads TGCGCCAGCAGCCAAGATAGCAGGGAAACGCGGACCGGGGAGCTGTTTTTT. Its translation is CASSQDSRETRTGELFF.

In its sample, this clonotype was seen a few times. The rearrangement links TRBV11-2 to TRBJ2-1; D gene uncertain. CDR1 SGHAT and CDR2 FQNNGV come from the germline V gene. This CDR3 is 16 amino acids long. Trimming cost V 5 bases and J 0 bases, with 14 bases left between them. Written as DNA, the CDR3 is TGTGCCAGCAGCCCTCCGCGCGGCCGCTCCTACAATGAGCAGTTCTTC. Residues: CASSPPRGRSYNEQFF.

The chain carries TRBV12-3 or TRBV12-4 and TRBJ2-6; the D is unclear. The CDR3 is 13 amino acids. Deletions cut 3 bases from V and 2 bases from J, with 2 bases between. The CDR3 DNA reads TGTGCCAGCAGTTTTCCTGGGGCCAACGTCCTGACTTTC. Translating it yields CASSFPGANVLTF.